Listed below are T cell receptor beta chains from one sample, sequenced in a study of CD8+CD57+ T cells in acquired aplastic anemia. TCRdb processed the reads anew with MiXCR; each CDR3 protein has one entry. The sample includes about 420,000 distinct CDR3 sequences, under 80% of them seen just once. The source material was sorted CD4+, CD8+, or CD8+CD57+ T cells (not recorded which) from PBMCs. The receptors derive from a human donor in good health, serving as a control. The CDR3 runs from the conserved cysteine through the conserved F or W. Fields, in order: D gene, J gene, clone size, V gene, CDR3 DNA, CDR3 protein. D genes are given only for firm matches. For some rows the clone size is stated as once, few or many, or as a class when expanded; others skip it.

D: NA; J: TRBJ1-1; size: many; V: TRBV19; DNA: TGTGCCAGTAGTATGTCCCCAAGGGGCACTGAAGCTTTCTTT; CDR3: CASSMSPRGTEAFF
D: TRBD1; J: TRBJ2-2; size: many; V: TRBV9; DNA: TGTGCCAGCAACGCTGTTACCGGGACAGCTTCGAACACCGGGGAGCTGTTTTTT; CDR3: CASNAVTGTASNTGELFF
D: NA; J: TRBJ1-5; size: NA; V: TRBV28; DNA: TGTGCCAGCAGGAGCAATCAGCCCCAGCATTTT; CDR3: CASRSNQPQHF
D: NA; J: TRBJ2-2; size: NA; V: TRBV12-5; DNA: TGTGCTAGTAGATCCATGGGGAACACCGGGGAGCTGTTTTTT; CDR3: CASRSMGNTGELFF
D: NA; J: TRBJ1-1; size: NA; V: TRBV29-1; DNA: TGCAGCGTTGAAGGCGGGCGGGGGCCCCTAGACAATGACGATTCCTTC; CDR3: CSVEGGRGPLDNDDSF
D: TRBD1; J: TRBJ2-2; size: NA; V: TRBV7-2; DNA: TGTGCTAGCAGCTCTTTTGGACAGGGCGCGGCCGGGGCGCTGTTTTTT; CDR3: CASSSFGQGAAGALFF
D: NA; J: TRBJ2-3; size: NA; V: TRBV7-3; DNA: TGTGCCAGCAGCTCAGCGGCGGACTACTCCAGCACAGATACGCAGTATTTT; CDR3: CASSSAADYSSTDTQYF
D: NA; J: TRBJ1-1; size: few; V: TRBV19; DNA: TGTGCCAGTAGTGTCTGGGTTGGCACTGAAGCTTTCTTT; CDR3: CASSVWVGTEAFF
D: TRBD1; J: TRBJ1-2; size: once; V: TRBV7-2; DNA: TGTGCCAGCAGGTCGACAGGGGCAGGGGCCATGGGGACCTTC; CDR3: CASRSTGAGAMGTF
D: TRBD1; J: TRBJ1-2; size: NA; V: TRBV5-1; DNA: TGCGCCAGCAGCGTGGGACAGAACACCGGTGGCTACACCTTC; CDR3: CASSVGQNTGGYTF
D: NA; J: TRBJ2-1; size: NA; V: TRBV9; DNA: TGTGCCTTACGCGCTTCTACAGAGTGCACCGGGGAGCTCTTC; CDR3: CALRASTECTGELF
D: TRBD1; J: TRBJ2-6; size: NA; V: TRBV2; DNA: TGTGCCAGCAGAGTCCACAGGGGTTCCTGTGCCAACACCCTGACTTTC; CDR3: CASRVHRGSCANTLTF
D: TRBD1; J: TRBJ2-7; size: NA; V: TRBV9; DNA: TGTGCCAGCAGCGGGGTGACAGGGGCGAACACTGAAGACTTC; CDR3: CASSGVTGANTEDF
D: NA; J: TRBJ1-1; size: NA; V: TRBV2; DNA: TGTGCCAGCAGTGTAGAACCCATGAGCACTGAAGCTTTCTTT; CDR3: CASSVEPMSTEAFF
D: NA; J: TRBJ1-2; size: NA; V: TRBV6-5; DNA: TGTGCCAGCAGTATCCAGACAGGCTCATATGGCTACACCTTC; CDR3: CASSIQTGSYGYTF
D: NA; J: TRBJ1-6; size: NA; V: TRBV20-1; DNA: TGCAGTGCTAGAGATTGGGGCAGTGTCAATTCACCCCTCCACTTT; CDR3: CSARDWGSVNSPLHF
D: TRBD1; J: TRBJ1-4; size: NA; V: TRBV9; DNA: TGTGCCAGCAGCGTAGCTGCCCAGGGGGGTGAAAAACTGTTTTTT; CDR3: CASSVAAQGGEKLFF
D: NA; J: TRBJ2-1; size: NA; V: TRBV5-1; DNA: TGCGCCAGCAACTCCGGACCCGATGAGCAGTTCTTC; CDR3: CASNSGPDEQFF
D: NA; J: TRBJ2-2; size: NA; V: TRBV12-3/TRBV12-4; DNA: TGTGCCAGCAGCCCAATCTCCACTTGGGGCGGGGAGCTGTTCTTT; CDR3: CASSPISTWGGELFF
D: NA; J: TRBJ2-3; size: many; V: TRBV18; DNA: TGTGCCAGCTCACAAAACGACGGGGCAGATACGCAGTATTTT; CDR3: CASSQNDGADTQYF
D: NA; J: TRBJ1-1; size: many; V: TRBV7-2; DNA: TGTGCCAGCAGAAACAGGGAAGAGGCCACTGAAGCTTTCTTT; CDR3: CASRNREEATEAFF
D: TRBD2; J: TRBJ2-1; size: many; V: TRBV9; DNA: TGTGCCAGCAGCCCCTCCACTAGCGGGGGATACAATGAGCAGTTCTTC; CDR3: CASSPSTSGGYNEQFF
D: TRBD1; J: TRBJ1-1; size: NA; V: TRBV29-1; DNA: TGCAGCGTAGGACAGGTCGAAAGAGCTTTCTTT; CDR3: CSVGQVERAFF
D: NA; J: TRBJ2-1; size: NA; V: TRBV19; DNA: TGTGCCAGTAGTGCGAGGGGGTACAATGAACATTTCTTT; CDR3: CASSARGYNEHFF
D: TRBD1; J: TRBJ2-2; size: NA; V: TRBV11-2; DNA: TGTGCCAGCAGCCTCCAACCCGGACAGGGGGCAGGGGGGGAGCTGTTTTTT; CDR3: CASSLQPGQGAGGELFF
D: NA; J: TRBJ2-7; size: NA; V: TRBV5-7; DNA: TGTGCCAGCAGCTTGATACAGCCACCCTACGAGCAGTACTTC; CDR3: CASSLIQPPYEQYF
D: TRBD1; J: TRBJ1-1; size: NA; V: TRBV7-9; DNA: TGTGCCAGCAGCGCGACAGGGGGCAGTAACACTGAAGCTTCCTTT; CDR3: CASSATGGSNTEASF
D: TRBD1; J: TRBJ1-2; size: many; V: TRBV3-1; DNA: TGTGCCAGCAGCTTGGGACAGGGGGAAGGCTACACCTTC; CDR3: CASSLGQGEGYTF
D: NA; J: TRBJ1-2; size: NA; V: TRBV20-1; DNA: TGCAGTGCTGCCGCCGGGGACGGAACTTATGGCTACACCTTC; CDR3: CSAAAGDGTYGYTF
D: NA; J: TRBJ1-4; size: NA; V: TRBV7-2; DNA: TGTGCCAGCAGCTGGACTGGGGATCATAATGAAATGCTGTTTTTT; CDR3: CASSWTGDHNEMLFF
D: NA; J: TRBJ1-5; size: NA; V: TRBV6-5; DNA: TGTGCCAGCAGTTACGGGGGGAATCAGACTCAGCATTTT; CDR3: CASSYGGNQTQHF
D: NA; J: TRBJ2-1; size: NA; V: TRBV11-2; DNA: TGTGCCAGCAGCCCCAAGGGGGGTTTGGGAAATTACAATGAGCAGTTCTTC; CDR3: CASSPKGGLGNYNEQFF
D: TRBD2; J: TRBJ2-5; size: many; V: TRBV7-2; DNA: TGTGCCAGCAGCTTAGTCCCCGCGAGATTAGCGGGGGGTCAAGAGACCCAGTACTTC; CDR3: CASSLVPARLAGGQETQYF
D: NA; J: TRBJ2-3; size: NA; V: TRBV5-1; DNA: TGCGCCAGCAGCCTGGCCGACCCGGCGGATACGCAGTATTTT; CDR3: CASSLADPADTQYF
D: TRBD1; J: TRBJ1-2; size: many; V: TRBV6-6; DNA: TGTGCCAGCAGTTACACCGGGACAGGGGGCAGCTATGGCTACACCTTC; CDR3: CASSYTGTGGSYGYTF
D: NA; J: TRBJ1-4; size: NA; V: TRBV2; DNA: TGTGCCAGCTACGGGGCGGCTTATGAAAAACTGTTTTTT; CDR3: CASYGAAYEKLFF
D: NA; J: TRBJ1-1; size: few; V: TRBV20-1; DNA: TGCAGTGCTAGTCGGGGCGCCGACACTGAAGCTTTCTTT; CDR3: CSASRGADTEAFF
D: NA; J: TRBJ1-5; size: once; V: TRBV9; DNA: TGTGCCAGCAGCCTAGCGGACAGAGATAAACCGTTGTATTTT; CDR3: CASSLADRDKPLYF
D: TRBD1; J: TRBJ2-1; size: many; V: TRBV7-6; DNA: TGTGCCAGCGGCTCGAGGACAGGGTTCGCCAATGAGCAGTTCTTC; CDR3: CASGSRTGFANEQFF
D: TRBD1; J: TRBJ2-7; size: NA; V: TRBV11-3; DNA: TGTGCCAGCGGAACAGGGGAGACCCGGGCCCTGAACGAGCAGTACTTC; CDR3: CASGTGETRALNEQYF
D: NA; J: TRBJ2-1; size: NA; V: TRBV12-3/TRBV12-4; DNA: TGTGCCAGCAGCCATATCCAGGGGGGGGTTTACAATGAGCAGTTCTTC; CDR3: CASSHIQGGVYNEQFF
D: NA; J: TRBJ2-7; size: many; V: TRBV5-1; DNA: TGCGCCAGCAGCCCACTAACAGGGTTGCACGAGCAGTACTTC; CDR3: CASSPLTGLHEQYF
D: TRBD1; J: TRBJ1-1; size: NA; V: TRBV9; DNA: TGTGCCAGCAGGACAGGGGAGATGCACAGATACGCAGCTTTCTTT; CDR3: CASRTGEMHRYAAFF
D: NA; J: TRBJ1-4; size: once; V: TRBV20-1; DNA: TGCAGTGCTAGAGGAAGAGCTGCGGTGGCAACTAATGAAAAACTGTTTTTT; CDR3: CSARGRAAVATNEKLFF
D: NA; J: TRBJ2-6; size: once; V: TRBV5-1; DNA: TGCGCCAGCAGCGTCCAGGGAGGCACTGAAGCTTTC; CDR3: CASSVQGGTEAF
D: TRBD2; J: TRBJ2-1; size: NA; V: TRBV4-3; DNA: TGCGCCAGCAGCCAACTAGCGGGGGCAAGTGAGCAGTTCTTC; CDR3: CASSQLAGASEQFF